The clone carrying this T cell receptor beta chain was observed a few times. This CDR3 has 15 amino acids. CDR1 is PRHDT and CDR2 is FYEKMQ in the germline V gene (reference sequence). The V gene end was trimmed by 0 bases and the J gene end by 2 bases; junction bases not matched to a gene: 2. This record comes from a study of blood T cell repertoires in COVID-19. Clones were sequenced by immunoSEQ multiplex PCR, and TCRdb holds only the in-frame ones, with some missing. There are 350,000 or so clones in the sample; almost 90% occur only once, and just over 1% lies in the top ten. This sequence was found in a woman aged 25-40 years who had been exposed to COVID-19. The V gene is TRBV13, the J gene TRBJ1-2; TRBD1 matches at 8 bases. The sample comprised PBMCs or T cells enriched from blood (not recorded which). CDR3 sequence reads: CASSLGQGANYGYTF. CDR3 in DNA: TGTGCCAGCAGCTTAGGGCAGGGGGCAAACTATGGCTACACCTTC.